This T cell receptor (beta chain) was observed in a study of T cell repertoires in cytomegalovirus infection. TCRdb recomputed calls from the reads with MiXCR, one row per CDR3 protein. The sample includes around 750,000 distinct CDR3 sequences, approximately 32% of them seen just once. Deletions cut 0 bases from V and 7 bases from J, with 13 bases between. Germline values: CDR1 LNHNV, CDR2 YYDKDF (reference sequence). The CDR3 runs 15 residues. This clonotype was counted between two and nine times. Its antigen is currently unknown. The chain couples TRBV15 to TRBJ1-5, with D uncertain. Sequences were derived from cultured CD8+ T cells from PBMCs, sampled from culture after CMV antigen stimulation. The source is a human donor in good health (CMV status not recorded). Some clones in this sample may be carry-over from other donors' samples. The CDR3 spells CATSRDRRVWQPQHF. The CDR3 DNA follows: TGTGCCACCAGCAGAGATCGGCGGGTCTGGCAGCCCCAGCATTTT.